This T cell receptor (beta chain) derives from a study of blood T cell repertoires in COVID-19 (dated by TCRdb to about 2020). In terms of the full investigation: The collaborator samples originated in the United States, Italy and Spain and spanned the acute and convalescent phases of COVID-19. The sample metadata nearly always contained a de-identified subject ID, COVID-19 status, age in years and sex. Subjects who had been exposed to COVID-19, were actively infected with it, or had recovered from it provided the deeply sampled blood TCRbeta repertoires that made up the dataset. The repertoires were made available in a free public database intended to serve as a resource for research on the immune response to SARS-CoV-2. Where HLA class I and class II types were available, the types were taken from metadata supplied by the sample provider, not from assay-based typing. The prospective study material was composed of cDNA or gDNA derived from T cells, B-cell-depleted T cells, or PBMCs. Samples were obtained from the ongoing ImmuneRACE study (first 160 participants) and from over 1,000 subjects provided by 6 global collaborators.

About this clone: This receptor's antigen is unknown. No base quality information exists; no much larger clone differs at one position.

Study-level results and caveats: Clinical and demographic metadata were provided uncurated, with the amount varying by source and participant.

The collaborating institutions used their own protocols to collect whole blood in K2EDTA tubes. For TCRbeta analysis, collaborators shipped samples in one of three forms: frozen whole blood, isolated PBMCs, or DNA extracted from either of those sample types. Relative to germline, V is missing 5 bases and J is missing 5 bases, with 10 bases of the junction outside any gene match. Taken from the germline V gene (reference sequence), the CDR1 and CDR2 loops are SEHNR and FQNEAQ. The CDR3 has 15 amino acids, counting the end cysteine and phenylalanine. Only CDR3 DNA remains: 45 bases, in frame from the first base. TCRbeta CDR3 regions were amplified from genomic DNA using the immunoSEQ Assay, a bias-controlled multiplex PCR. Per the original workflow: Within the assay, amplification of reference gene primers was used to estimate how many nucleated cells each sample contained. Sequence reads were collapsed and filtered to measure the absolute abundance of every unique TCRbeta CDR3 rearrangement. Productive Simpson clonality was computed per sample as the square root of Simpson's diversity index over productive rearrangements. TCRdb stores this immuneACCESS table with in-frame sequences only. Part of the clones is absent; in the studies checked, under half of the shortfall reflects unresolved V genes, and no reason is known for the rest. The V and J calls and clone size were taken over from that table, and D and trimming were inferred from the DNA. For this sample the table gives more than 95,000 clones, of which 84% were detected only once. The ten biggest clones cover approximately 26% of the sample.

This TCR came from a man between 60 and 75 years old with acute or convalescent COVID-19. Sequences were obtained from peripheral blood. This sequence uses TRBV7-9 and TRBJ1-2; TRBD1 lines up with 8 middle nucleotides. The CDR3 protein is CASSPVGQGGYGYTF. The nucleotides are TGTGCCAGCAGCCCCGTAGGACAGGGAGGATATGGCTACACCTTC. Reference TRBV7-9 and TRBJ1-2 proteins supply the regions before and after the CDR3; the full variable domain is: DTGVSQNPRHKITKRGQNVTFRCDPISEHNRLYWYRQTLGQGPEFLTYFQNEAQLEKSRLLSDRFSAERPKGSFSTLEIQRTEQGDSAMYLCASSPVGQGGYGYTFGSGTRLTVV.